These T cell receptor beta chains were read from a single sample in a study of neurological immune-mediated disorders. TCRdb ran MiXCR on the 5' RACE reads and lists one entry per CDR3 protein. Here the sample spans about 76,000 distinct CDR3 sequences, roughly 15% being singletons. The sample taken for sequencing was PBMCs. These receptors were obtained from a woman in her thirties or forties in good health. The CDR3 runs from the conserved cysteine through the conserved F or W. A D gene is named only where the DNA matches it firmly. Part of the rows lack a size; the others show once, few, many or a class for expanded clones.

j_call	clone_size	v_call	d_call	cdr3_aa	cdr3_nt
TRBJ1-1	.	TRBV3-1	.	CASSQGTGMNTEAFF	TGTGCCAGCAGCCAAGGAACAGGGATGAACACTGAAGCTTTCTTT
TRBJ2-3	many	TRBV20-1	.	CSARRRDTAGDTQYF	TGCAGTGCTAGACGCCGGGACACCGCAGGGGATACGCAGTATTTT
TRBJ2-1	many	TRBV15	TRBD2	CATSKSGGANEQFF	TGTGCCACCAGCAAGTCGGGGGGGGCCAATGAGCAGTTCTTC
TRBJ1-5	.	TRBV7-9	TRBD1	CASSPSPRHRDRIQPQHF	TGTGCCAGCAGCCCCTCTCCACGGCACCGGGACAGAATACAGCCCCAGCATTTT
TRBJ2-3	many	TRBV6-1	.	CASSITTSTDTQYF	TGTGCCAGCAGTATTACAACTAGCACAGATACGCAGTATTTT
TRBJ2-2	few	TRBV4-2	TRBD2	CASSQLAGGPTGELFF	TGTGCCAGCAGCCAACTAGCGGGGGGGCCCACCGGGGAGCTGTTTTTT
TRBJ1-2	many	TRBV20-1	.	CSARSGATVGYTF	TGCAGTGCTAGGTCGGGCGCCACGGTTGGCTACACCTTC
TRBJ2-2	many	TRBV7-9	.	CASSPHTGELFF	TGTGCCAGCAGCCCTCACACCGGGGAGCTGTTTTTT
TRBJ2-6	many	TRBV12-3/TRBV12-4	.	CASRPLGSGANVLTF	TGTGCCAGCAGGCCCCTAGGTTCTGGGGCCAACGTCCTGACTTTC
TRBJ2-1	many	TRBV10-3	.	CAISERLYNEQFF	TGTGCCATCAGTGAACGGCTGTACAATGAGCAGTTCTTC
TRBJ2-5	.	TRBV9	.	CASSVAPGPQETQYF	TGTGCCAGCAGCGTAGCCCCAGGCCCCCAAGAGACCCAGTACTTC
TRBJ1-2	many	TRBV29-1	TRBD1	CSVEEARGQGGYTF	TGCAGCGTTGAAGAGGCCAGGGGGCAGGGTGGCTACACCTTC
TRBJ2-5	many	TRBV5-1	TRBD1	CASSLFGTGGTETQYF	TGCGCCAGCAGCTTGTTTGGGACAGGGGGCACAGAGACCCAGTACTTC
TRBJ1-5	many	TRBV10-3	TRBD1	CAISEGTGSNQPQHF	TGTGCCATCAGTGAAGGGACAGGGAGCAATCAGCCCCAGCATTTT
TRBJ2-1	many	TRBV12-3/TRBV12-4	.	CASSTGSRADNEQFF	TGTGCCAGCTCGACCGGCTCGCGGGCGGACAATGAGCAGTTCTTC
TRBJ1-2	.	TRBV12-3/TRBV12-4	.	CASSHSGARCDTF	TGTGCCAGCAGCCACTCCGGGGCTCGGTGCGACACCTTC
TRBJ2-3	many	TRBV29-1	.	CSVGPRGITDTQYF	TGCAGCGTTGGTCCGCGGGGCATCACAGATACGCAGTATTTT
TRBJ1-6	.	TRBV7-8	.	CASSLDGYISPLHF	TGTGCCAGCAGCTTAGATGGATATATTTCACCACTCCACTTT
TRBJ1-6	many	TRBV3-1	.	CASSDRDTTFLNSPLHF	TGTGCCAGCAGCGATAGGGACACTACCTTCTTAAATTCACCCCTCCACTTT
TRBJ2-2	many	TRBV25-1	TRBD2	CASSAGGRNTGELFF	TGTGCCAGCAGTGCGGGAGGCCGGAACACCGGGGAGCTGTTTTTT
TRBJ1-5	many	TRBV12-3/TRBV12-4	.	CASSYREGGPQHF	TGTGCCAGCAGCTACAGGGAGGGGGGGCCCCAGCATTTT
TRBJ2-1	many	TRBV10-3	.	CAISEGAQDEQFF	TGTGCCATCAGTGAGGGGGCGCAGGATGAGCAGTTCTTC
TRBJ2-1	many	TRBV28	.	CASSSARGEQFF	TGTGCCAGCAGTTCGGCCAGGGGTGAGCAGTTCTTC
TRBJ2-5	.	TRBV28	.	CASSPADQETQYF	TGTGCCAGCAGCCCTGCCGACCAAGAGACCCAGTACTTC
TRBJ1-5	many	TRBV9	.	CASSVGPYSNQPQHF	TGTGCCAGCAGCGTAGGCCCATATAGCAATCAGCCCCAGCATTTT
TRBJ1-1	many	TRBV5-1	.	CASSSLGQLNTEAFF	TGCGCCAGCAGCTCACTCGGTCAACTGAACACTGAAGCTTTCTTT
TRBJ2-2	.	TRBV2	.	CASSEQGRITGELFF	TGTGCCAGCAGTGAACAGGGCAGGATAACCGGGGAGCTGTTTTTT
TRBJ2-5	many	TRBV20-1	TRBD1	CSAPAGTGVETQYF	TGCAGTGCTCCTGCCGGGACAGGGGTAGAGACCCAGTACTTC
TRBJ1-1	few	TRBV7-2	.	CASSLNSGVNTEAFF	TGTGCCAGCAGCTTAAATTCAGGGGTGAACACTGAAGCTTTCTTT
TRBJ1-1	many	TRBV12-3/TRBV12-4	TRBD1	CASSFQTGVNTEAFF	TGTGCCAGCAGCTTCCAGACAGGGGTCAACACTGAAGCTTTCTTT
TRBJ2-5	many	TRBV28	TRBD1	CASSSLGQVQETQYF	TGTGCCAGCAGTAGCCTGGGACAGGTCCAAGAGACCCAGTACTTC
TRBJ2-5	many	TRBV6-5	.	CASSYSARYQETQYF	TGTGCCAGCAGTTACTCAGCCAGGTACCAAGAGACCCAGTACTTC
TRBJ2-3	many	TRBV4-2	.	CASSRMDTDTQYF	TGTGCCAGCAGCCGGATGGACACAGATACGCAGTATTTT
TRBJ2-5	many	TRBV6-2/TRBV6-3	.	CASSYSWAGRQETQYF	TGTGCCAGCAGTTACTCATGGGCCGGGCGCCAAGAGACCCAGTACTTC
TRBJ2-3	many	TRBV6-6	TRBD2	CASSYSFLAGAYTDTQYF	TGTGCCAGCAGTTACTCCTTTCTAGCGGGGGCATACACAGATACGCAGTATTTT
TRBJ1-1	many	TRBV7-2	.	CASSEAWNTEAFF	TGTGCCAGCAGCGAGGCATGGAACACTGAAGCTTTCTTT
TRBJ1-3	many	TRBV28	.	CASSLGSSGNTIYF	TGTGCCAGCAGTCTCGGGAGCTCTGGAAACACCATATATTTT
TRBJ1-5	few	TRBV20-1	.	CSARSLGGDQPQHF	TGCAGTGCTAGAAGCTTGGGGGGGGATCAGCCCCAGCATTTT
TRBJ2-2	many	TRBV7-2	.	CASSDRTVTGELFF	TGTGCCAGCAGCGACCGGACGGTGACCGGGGAGCTGTTTTTT
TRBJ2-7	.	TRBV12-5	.	CASGDNRGGGPYEQYF	TGTGCTAGTGGTGACAACCGAGGGGGGGGGCCCTACGAGCAGTACTTC
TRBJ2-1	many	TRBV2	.	CAGGETNYNEQFF	TGTGCCGGTGGGGAGACAAACTACAATGAGCAGTTCTTC
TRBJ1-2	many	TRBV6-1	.	CASSVEGVHYGYTF	TGTGCCAGCAGTGTGGAAGGGGTCCACTATGGCTACACCTTC
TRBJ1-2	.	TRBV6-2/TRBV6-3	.	CASSPNRDSYTF	TGTGCCAGTAGTCCTAACAGGGATAGCTACACCTTC
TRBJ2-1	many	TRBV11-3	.	CASSSRRGGTSYNEQFF	TGTGCCAGCAGCTCCCGAAGAGGGGGGACCTCCTACAATGAGCAGTTCTTC
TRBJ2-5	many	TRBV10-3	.	CAISEISRRDQETQYF	TGTGCCATCAGCGAAATCTCGAGACGCGACCAAGAGACCCAGTACTTC
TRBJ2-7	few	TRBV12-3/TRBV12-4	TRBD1	CASSLPDRVYEQYF	TGTGCCAGCAGCCTTCCCGACAGGGTATACGAGCAGTACTTC
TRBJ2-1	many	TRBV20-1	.	CSGTGGDYYNEQFF	TGCAGTGGGACCGGGGGAGATTATTACAATGAGCAGTTCTTC